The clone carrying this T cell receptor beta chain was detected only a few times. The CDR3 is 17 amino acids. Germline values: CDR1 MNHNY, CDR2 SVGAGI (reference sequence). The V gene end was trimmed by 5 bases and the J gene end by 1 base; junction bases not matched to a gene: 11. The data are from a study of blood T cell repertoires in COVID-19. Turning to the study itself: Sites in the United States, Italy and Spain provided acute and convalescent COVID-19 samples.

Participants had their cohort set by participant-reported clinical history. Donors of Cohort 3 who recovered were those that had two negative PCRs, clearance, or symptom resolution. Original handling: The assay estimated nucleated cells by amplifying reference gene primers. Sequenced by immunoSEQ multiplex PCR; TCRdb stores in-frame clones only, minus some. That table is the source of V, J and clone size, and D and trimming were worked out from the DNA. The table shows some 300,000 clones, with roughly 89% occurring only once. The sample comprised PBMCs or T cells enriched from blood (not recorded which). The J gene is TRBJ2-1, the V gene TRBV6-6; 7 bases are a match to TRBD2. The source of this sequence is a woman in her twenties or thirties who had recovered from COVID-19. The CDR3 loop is CASSPLGGRGSYNEQFF. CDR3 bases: TGTGCCAGCAGTCCCCTCGGAGGGAGGGGTTCCTACAATGAGCAGTTCTTC.